This note documents a single T cell receptor (beta chain) sequence. The antigen remains unidentified. TCRdb redid the calling of the 5' RACE reads with MiXCR, one entry per CDR3 protein. The sample has 300,000 to 350,000 distinct CDR3 sequences, 10% to 15% seen once. With 0 bases removed from V and 0 bases from J, the gap between germline ends came to 13 bases. The CDR3 length is 16 residues. Germline values: CDR1 SGHRS, CDR2 YFSETQ. The data derive from a study of T-cell memory formation after mild COVID-19. Study overall: TCR clusters were mostly donor specific.

Study findings and constraints: Mostly located in CM and EM were contracting CD4+ clones, with contracting CD8+ clones located in EMRA.

The chain recombines TRBV5-1 with TRBJ2-7, with D tentatively TRBD1 (6 bases). Specimen: PBMCs or a T cell subset sorted from them (not recorded which). This TCR came from a man aged 18 to 35 who had mild COVID-19 (a few samples of this study predate the infection). Cell type and time point are not known. The CDR3 DNA reads as TGCGCCAGCAGCTTGGATCCGACAGGCGGCTCCTACGAGCAGTACGTC. This gives the protein CASSLDPTGGSYEQYV.